These 5 T cell receptor beta chains came from one sample sequenced in a study of blood T cell repertoires in COVID-19 (dated by TCRdb to 2020 to 2022). The library relied on the immunoSEQ multiplex PCR assay. The clones in this table, taken by TCRdb from immuneACCESS, are in-frame only. Not every clone is retained; where verified, under half of the shortfall comes from an unresolved V gene, and the cause of the rest is unknown. For this sample there are about 19,000 clones; 80% to 90% appear just once. The ten largest clones capture about 8% of the sample. The specimen was peripheral blood. Receptors were obtained from a human donor in a cohort sampled during active COVID-19. The donor label of this sample is uncertain.

This chain uses TRBV7-9 with TRBJ2-7; TRBD1 aligns across 9 bases. CDR1 is SEHNR and CDR2 is FQNEAQ in the germline V gene (reference sequence). The CDR3 runs 13 residues. Losses at the gene ends were 0 bases for V and 12 bases for J; bases not matched to a gene: 6. The CDR3 DNA is TGTGCCAGCAGCTTAGCAGAGGACAGGGGAAGGTACTTC. This gives the protein CASSLAEDRGRYF. The full variable domain, completed using reference TRBV7-9 and TRBJ2-7, is DTGVSQNPRHKITKRGQNVTFRCDPISEHNRLYWYRQTLGQGPEFLTYFQNEAQLEKSRLLSDRFSAERPKGSFSTLEIQRTEQGDSAMYLCASSLAEDRGRYFGPGTRLTVT.

The chain combines TRBV5-1 with TRBJ2-1, with 7 bases aligning to TRBD2. This CDR3 is built from 14 residues. Losses at the gene ends were 0 bases for V and 6 bases for J; bases not matched to a gene: 3. Germline V CDR1 and CDR2: SGHRS, YFSETQ. Written as DNA, the CDR3 is TGCGCCAGCAGCTTGGATCCGGGAGGCAATGAGCAGTTCTTC. Amino acid sequence: CASSLDPGGNEQFF.

The V gene is TRBV2, the J gene TRBJ1-2; 8 bases map to TRBD1. Trimming removed 7 bases from V and 8 bases from J; junction bases left unmatched: 9. Germline CDR1 reads SNHLY; CDR2 reads FYNNEI. The CDR3 extends over 13 amino acids. The CDR3, as DNA: TGTGCCAGCACCGTGACAGGGGTCAGGGGCTACACCTTC. It yields the protein CASTVTGVRGYTF.

The chain employs TRBV5-1 and TRBJ2-3, with 8 bases identical to TRBD1. There are 15 residues in the CDR3. Germline V gives CDR1 SGHRS, CDR2 YFSETQ. V was pared by 4 bases and J by 5 bases, with 9 bases of the junction left unmatched. CDR3: CASSPLDRAGDTQYF. For the CDR3, the DNA is TGCGCCAGCAGCCCATTGGACAGGGCGGGAGATACGCAGTATTTT. The variable domain in full, completed from reference TRBV5-1 and TRBJ2-3, reads KAGVTQTPRYLIKTRGQQVTLSCSPISGHRSVSWYQQTPGQGLQFLFEYFSETQRNKGNFPGRFSGRQFSNSRSEMNVSTLELGDSALYLCASSPLDRAGDTQYFGPGTRLTVL.

The chain couples TRBV15 to TRBJ2-5; 9 bases agree with TRBD1. The germline CDR1 and CDR2 sequences are LNHNV and YYDKDF (reference sequence). V lost 6 bases and J lost 1; bases outside the gene matches: 6. The CDR3 sequence is 15 residues long. In DNA form, the CDR3 reads TGTGCCACCAGTGAAACAGGGGGCCCCCAAGAGACCCAGTACTTC. Its protein is CATSETGGPQETQYF.